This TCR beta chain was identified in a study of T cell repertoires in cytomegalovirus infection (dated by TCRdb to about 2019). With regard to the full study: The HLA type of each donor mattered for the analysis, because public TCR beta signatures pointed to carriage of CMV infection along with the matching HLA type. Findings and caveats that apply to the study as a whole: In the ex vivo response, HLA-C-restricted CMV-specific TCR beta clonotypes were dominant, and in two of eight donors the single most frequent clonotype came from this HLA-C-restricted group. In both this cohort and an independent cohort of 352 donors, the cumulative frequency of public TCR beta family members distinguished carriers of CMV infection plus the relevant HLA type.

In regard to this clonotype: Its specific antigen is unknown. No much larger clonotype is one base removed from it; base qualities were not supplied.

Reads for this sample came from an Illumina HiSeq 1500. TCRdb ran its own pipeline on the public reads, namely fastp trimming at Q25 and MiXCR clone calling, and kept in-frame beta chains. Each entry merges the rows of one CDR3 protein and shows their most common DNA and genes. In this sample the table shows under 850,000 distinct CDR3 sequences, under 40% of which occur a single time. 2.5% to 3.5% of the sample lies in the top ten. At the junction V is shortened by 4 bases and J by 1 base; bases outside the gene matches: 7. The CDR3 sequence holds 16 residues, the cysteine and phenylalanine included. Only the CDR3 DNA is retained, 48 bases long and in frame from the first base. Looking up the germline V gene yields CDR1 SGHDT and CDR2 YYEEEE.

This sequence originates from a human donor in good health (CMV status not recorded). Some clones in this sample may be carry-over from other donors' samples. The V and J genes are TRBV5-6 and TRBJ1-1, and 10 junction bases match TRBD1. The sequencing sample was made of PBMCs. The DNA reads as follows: TGTGCCAGCAGCACGCGACAGGGGGCTGAGAACACTGAAGCTTTCTTT. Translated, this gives CASSTRQGAENTEAFF.